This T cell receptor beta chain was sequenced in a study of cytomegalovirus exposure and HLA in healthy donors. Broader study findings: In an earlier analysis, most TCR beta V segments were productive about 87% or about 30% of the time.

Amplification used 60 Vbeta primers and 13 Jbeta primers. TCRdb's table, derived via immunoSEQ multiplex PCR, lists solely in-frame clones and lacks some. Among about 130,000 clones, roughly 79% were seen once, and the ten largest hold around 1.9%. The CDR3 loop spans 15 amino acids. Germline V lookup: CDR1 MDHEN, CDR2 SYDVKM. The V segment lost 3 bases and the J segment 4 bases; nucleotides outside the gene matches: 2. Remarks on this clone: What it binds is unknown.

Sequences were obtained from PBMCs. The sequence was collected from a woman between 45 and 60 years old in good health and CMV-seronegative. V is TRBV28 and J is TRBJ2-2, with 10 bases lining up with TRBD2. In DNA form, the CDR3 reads TGTGCCAGCAGTTTCGGGACTAGCGTCACCGGGGAGCTGTTTTTT. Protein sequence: CASSFGTSVTGELFF. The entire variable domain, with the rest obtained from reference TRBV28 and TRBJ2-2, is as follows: DVKVTQSSRYLVKRTGEKVFLECVQDMDHENMFWYRQDPGLGLRLIYFSYDVKMKEKGDIPEGYSVSREKKERFSLILESASTNQTSMYLCASSFGTSVTGELFFGEGSRLTVL.